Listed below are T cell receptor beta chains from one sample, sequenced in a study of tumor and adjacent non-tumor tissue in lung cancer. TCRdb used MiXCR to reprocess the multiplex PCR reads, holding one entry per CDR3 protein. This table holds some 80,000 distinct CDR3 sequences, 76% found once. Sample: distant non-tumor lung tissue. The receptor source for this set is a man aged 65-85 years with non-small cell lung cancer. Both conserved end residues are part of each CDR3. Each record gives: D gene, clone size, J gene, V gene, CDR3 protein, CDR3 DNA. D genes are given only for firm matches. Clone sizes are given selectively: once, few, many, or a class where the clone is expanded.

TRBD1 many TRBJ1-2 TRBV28 CASSTGARNYGYTF TGTGCCAGCAGTACAGGGGCAAGGAACTATGGCTACACCTTC
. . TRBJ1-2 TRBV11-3 CASTLEHGRTYGHTF TGTGCCAGCACCTTAGAACACGGACGGACCTATGGTCACACCTTC
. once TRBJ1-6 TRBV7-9 CASSNWGSSLNF TGTGCCAGCAGCAACTGGGGTTCATCCCTAAACTTT
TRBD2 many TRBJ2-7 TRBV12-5 CASGLVRSGGAGPYEQYF TGTGCTAGTGGTTTGGTAAGGAGCGGGGGGGCCGGGCCCTACGAGCAGTACTTC
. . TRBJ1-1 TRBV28 CASSPVTPTEAFF TGTGCCAGCAGCCCGGTGACGCCGACTGAAGCTTTCTTT
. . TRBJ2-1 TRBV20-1 CSASAGQNINEQLF TGCAGTGCTAGTGCGGGCCAGAATATCAATGAGCAGCTCTTC
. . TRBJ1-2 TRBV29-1 CSVPYQPSGEDGYTF TGCAGCGTTCCCTATCAACCCTCGGGAGAAGATGGCTACACCTTC
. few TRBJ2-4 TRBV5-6 CASSTLRGDPKNMQYF TGTGCCAGCAGCACGCTGAGGGGGGACCCCAAAAACATGCAGTACTTC
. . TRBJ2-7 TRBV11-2 CASGLVGWDREEYF TGTGCCAGCGGCTTAGTTGGTTGGGATCGAGAGGAGTACTTC
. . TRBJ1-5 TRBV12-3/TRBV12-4 CASSLGGGGNRPQHF TGTGCCAGCAGTTTAGGGGGCGGTGGCAATAGGCCCCAGCATTTT
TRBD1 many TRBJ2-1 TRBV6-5 CASSYSGPATGHNEQFF TGTGCCAGCAGTTACTCGGGTCCAGCGACAGGGCACAATGAGCAGTTCTTC
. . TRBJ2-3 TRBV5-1 CANDEGDTQYF TGCGCGAATGACGAAGGGGATACGCAGTATTTT
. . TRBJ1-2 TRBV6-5 CASWGGSYDYTF TGTGCCAGCTGGGGGGGTAGTTATGACTACACCTTC
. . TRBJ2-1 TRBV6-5 CAASSCGAGFEQFF TGTGCCGCCTCCTCTTGCGGGGCTGGGTTTGAGCAGTTCTTC
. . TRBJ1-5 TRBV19 CASSITRGGQPQHF TGTGCCAGTAGTATTACAAGGGGAGGTCAGCCCCAGCATTTT
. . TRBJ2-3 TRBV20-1 CIASDRGASRFSADTQYF TGCATTGCTAGTGATCGGGGGGCCTCCAGATTTTCCGCAGATACGCAGTATTTT
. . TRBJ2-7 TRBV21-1 CASRINQGVYEQYF TGTGCCAGCAGAATTAACCAGGGGGTCTACGAGCAGTACTTC
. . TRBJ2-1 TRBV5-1 CASGSGVAVNNEQFF TGCGCCAGCGGCTCGGGAGTAGCGGTGAACAATGAGCAGTTCTTC
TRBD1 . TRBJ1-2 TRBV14 CASNRSGFRGNVANYGYTF TGTGCCAGCAACCGTAGTGGGTTCAGGGGGAACGTAGCTAACTATGGCTATACCTTC
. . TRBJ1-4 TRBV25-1 CASSERLEGSISNEKLLF TGTGCCAGCAGTGAACGGCTAGAGGGCTCAATCTCGAATGAAAAACTGCTTTTT
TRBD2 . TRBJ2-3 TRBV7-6 CAISATGGVVGTDTQYF TGTGCCATCAGCGCCACGGGAGGGGTCGTGGGCACAGATACGCAGTATTTT
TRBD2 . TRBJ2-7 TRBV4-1 CARIRTLAGDGDEQYF TGCGCCAGGATCCGGACACTAGCGGGAGATGGTGACGAGCAGTACTTC
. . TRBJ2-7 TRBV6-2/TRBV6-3 CANLRSGYNYEEYF TGTGCCAATCTCCGTTCCGGTTACAATTACGAGGAATACTTC
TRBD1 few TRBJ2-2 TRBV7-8 CASSSGTVKTWELFF TGTGCCAGCAGCTCTGGGACAGTCAAGACCTGGGAGCTGTTTTTT
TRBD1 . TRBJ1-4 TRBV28 CASSTPDRGFAKLFF TGTGCCAGCAGTACGCCGGACAGGGGTTTTGCAAAACTGTTTTTT
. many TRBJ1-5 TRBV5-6 CASSLGRSLDQPQHF TGTGCCAGCAGCCTGGGACGGAGCTTAGATCAGCCCCAGCATTTT
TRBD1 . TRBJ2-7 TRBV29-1 CNVAGTGEYDQYF TGCAACGTGGCCGGGACAGGGGAGTACGATCAGTACTTC
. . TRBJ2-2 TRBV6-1 CARFRAPGELFF TGTGCCAGATTTAGGGCGCCCGGGGAGCTGTTTTTT